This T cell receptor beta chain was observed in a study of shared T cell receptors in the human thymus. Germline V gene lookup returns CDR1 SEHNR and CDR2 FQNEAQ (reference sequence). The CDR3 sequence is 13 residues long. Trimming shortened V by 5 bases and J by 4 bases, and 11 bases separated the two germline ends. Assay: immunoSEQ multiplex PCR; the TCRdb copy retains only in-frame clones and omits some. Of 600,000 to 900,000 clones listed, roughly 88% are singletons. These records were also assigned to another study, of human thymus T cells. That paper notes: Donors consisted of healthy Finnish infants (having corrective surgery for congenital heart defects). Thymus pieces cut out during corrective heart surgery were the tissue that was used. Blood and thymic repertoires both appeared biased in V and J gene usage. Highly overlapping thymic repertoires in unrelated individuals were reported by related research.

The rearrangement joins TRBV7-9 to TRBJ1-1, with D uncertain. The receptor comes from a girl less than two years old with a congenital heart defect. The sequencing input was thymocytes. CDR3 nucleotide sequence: TGTGCCAGCAGCCCCCCCCTTCGCACTGAAGCTTTCTTT. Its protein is CASSPPLRTEAFF.